This TCR beta chain stems from a study of CD8+CD57+ T cells in acquired aplastic anemia. Background on the study: Sorted CD4+ and CD8+ cells yielded DNA averaging around 3.5 ug. Some 11 million reads, on average, were obtained for CD4+ cells from healthy donors.

Study-wide results and caveats: Simpson's diversity of CD8+ cells was not significantly different in patients compared with controls. A set of some 28 CD8+ CDR3 sequences was shared between patients and controls, and these sequences appeared highly expressed in patients.

In the case of this clonotype: Its antigen is unidentified. Just one base apart from a much larger clone, this may be a read error.

CDR3 length: 15 residues. From germline, CDR1 is DFQATT and CDR2 SNEGSKA (reference sequence). V shed 1 base and J 5 bases; nucleotides not matched to a gene: 6. Genomic DNA acted as the template from which TCR beta VDJ combination and CDR3 sequence profiling were carried out. TCRdb re-analysed the reads in MiXCR, keeping a single row per CDR3 protein. Found here are a few hundred thousand distinct CDR3 sequences, around 32% of them singletons; the top ten hold roughly 1.1%. The V call is TRBV20-1, the J call TRBJ2-5, with 11 bases that match TRBD2. The sequencing input was sorted CD4+, CD8+, or CD8+CD57+ T cells (not recorded which) from PBMCs. The clonotype was recovered from a human donor in good health, serving as a control. The CDR3 DNA reads TGCAGTGCTAGAGTCCCTAGCGGGGGGACCGAGACCCAGTACTTC. This encodes CSARVPSGGTETQYF.